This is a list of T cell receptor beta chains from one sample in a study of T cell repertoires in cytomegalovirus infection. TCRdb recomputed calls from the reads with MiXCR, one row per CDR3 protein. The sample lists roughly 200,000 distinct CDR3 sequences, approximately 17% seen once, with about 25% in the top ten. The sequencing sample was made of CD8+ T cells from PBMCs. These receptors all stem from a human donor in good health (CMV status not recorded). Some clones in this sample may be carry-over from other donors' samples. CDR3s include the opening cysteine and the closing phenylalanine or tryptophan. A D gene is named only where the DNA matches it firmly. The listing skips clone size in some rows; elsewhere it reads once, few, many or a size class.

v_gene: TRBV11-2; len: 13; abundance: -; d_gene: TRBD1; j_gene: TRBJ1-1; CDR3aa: CASRRTGLTEAFF; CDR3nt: TGTGCCAGCAGGCGGACAGGGCTGACTGAAGCTTTCTTT
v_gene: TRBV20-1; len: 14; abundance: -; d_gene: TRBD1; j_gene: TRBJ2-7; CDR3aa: CSARTGGNPYEQYF; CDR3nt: TGCAGTGCTAGGACAGGGGGGAACCCCTACGAGCAGTACTTC
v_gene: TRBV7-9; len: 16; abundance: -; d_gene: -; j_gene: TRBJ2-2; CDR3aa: CASSLGRQEPTGELFF; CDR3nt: TGTGCCAGCAGCTTAGGAAGACAAGAACCGACCGGGGAGCTGTTTTTT
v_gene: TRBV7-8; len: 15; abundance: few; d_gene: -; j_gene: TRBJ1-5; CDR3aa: CASSSLDDSNQPQHF; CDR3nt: TGTGCCAGCAGCTCCCTGGACGATAGCAATCAGCCCCAGCATTTT
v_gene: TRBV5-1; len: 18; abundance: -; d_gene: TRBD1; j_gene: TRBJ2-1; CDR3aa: CASSPGLVSGQGYNEQFF; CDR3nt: TGCGCCAGCAGCCCCGGCTTAGTATCGGGACAGGGGTACAATGAGCAGTTCTTC
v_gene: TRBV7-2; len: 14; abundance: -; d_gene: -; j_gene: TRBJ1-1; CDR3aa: CASSLVSGITEAFF; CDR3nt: TGTGCCAGCAGCTTAGTTTCCGGGATCACTGAAGCTTTCTTT
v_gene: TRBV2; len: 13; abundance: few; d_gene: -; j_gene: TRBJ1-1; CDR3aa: CASPGSWNTEAFF; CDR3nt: TGTGCCAGTCCCGGGTCTTGGAACACTGAAGCTTTCTTT
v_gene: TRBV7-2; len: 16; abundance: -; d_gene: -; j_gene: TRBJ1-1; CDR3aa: CASSSPSGNMNTEAFF; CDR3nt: TGTGCCAGCAGCTCCCCGTCAGGGAACATGAACACTGAAGCTTTCTTT
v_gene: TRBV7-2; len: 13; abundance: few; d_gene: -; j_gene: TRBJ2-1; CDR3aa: CASSYTLGDEQFF; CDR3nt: TGTGCCAGCAGCTATACTTTAGGGGATGAGCAGTTCTTC
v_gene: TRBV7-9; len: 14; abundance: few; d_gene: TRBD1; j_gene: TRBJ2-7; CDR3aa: CASSLVGQGNEQYF; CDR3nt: TGTGCCAGCAGCTTAGTCGGACAGGGGAACGAGCAGTACTTC
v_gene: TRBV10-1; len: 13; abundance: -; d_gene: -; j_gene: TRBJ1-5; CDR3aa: CASSDGQGQPQHF; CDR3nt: TGCGCCAGCAGTGATGGTCAGGGGCAGCCCCAGCATTTT
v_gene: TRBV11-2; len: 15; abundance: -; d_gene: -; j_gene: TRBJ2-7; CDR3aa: CASSPNSGGIYEQYF; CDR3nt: TGTGCCAGCAGCCCGAACTCCGGTGGGATCTACGAGCAGTACTTC
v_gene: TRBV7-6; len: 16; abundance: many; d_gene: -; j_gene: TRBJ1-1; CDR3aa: CASSLGEPGVNTEAFF; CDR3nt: TGTGCCAGCAGCTTAGGGGAGCCAGGGGTGAACACTGAAGCTTTCTTT
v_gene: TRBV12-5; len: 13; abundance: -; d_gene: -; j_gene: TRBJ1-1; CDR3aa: CASGWGEGTEAFF; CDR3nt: TGTGCTAGTGGTTGGGGGGAAGGAACTGAAGCTTTCTTT
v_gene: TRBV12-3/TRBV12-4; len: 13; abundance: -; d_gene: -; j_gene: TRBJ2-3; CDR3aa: CASGPTYTDTQYF; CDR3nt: TGTGCCAGCGGCCCAACATACACAGATACGCAGTATTTT
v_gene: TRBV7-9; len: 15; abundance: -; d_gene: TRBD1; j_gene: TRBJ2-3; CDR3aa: CASIFPGQPIDTQYF; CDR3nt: TGTGCCAGCATCTTCCCGGGACAGCCCATAGATACGCAGTATTTT
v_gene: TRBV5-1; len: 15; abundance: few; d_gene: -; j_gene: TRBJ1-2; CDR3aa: CASSLDEGGIYGYTF; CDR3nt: TGCGCCAGCAGCTTGGATGAGGGGGGAATCTATGGCTACACCTTC
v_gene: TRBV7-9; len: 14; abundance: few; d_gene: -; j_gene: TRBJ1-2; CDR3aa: CASSLSSGKGGYTF; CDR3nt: TGTGCCAGCAGCCTTTCCTCAGGGAAAGGTGGCTACACCTTC
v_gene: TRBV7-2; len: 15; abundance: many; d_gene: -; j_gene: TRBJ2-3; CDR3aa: CASAKGYRLTDTQYF; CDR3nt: TGTGCCAGCGCCAAGGGATACAGGCTGACAGATACGCAGTATTTT
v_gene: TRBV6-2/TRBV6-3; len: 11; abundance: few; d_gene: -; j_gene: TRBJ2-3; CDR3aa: CASRVSDTQYF; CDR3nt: TGTGCCAGCAGAGTTTCGGATACGCAGTATTTT
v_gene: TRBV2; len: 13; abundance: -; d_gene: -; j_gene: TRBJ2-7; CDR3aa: CASSETGSYEQYF; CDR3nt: TGTGCCAGCAGTGAAACAGGTAGCTACGAGCAGTACTTC
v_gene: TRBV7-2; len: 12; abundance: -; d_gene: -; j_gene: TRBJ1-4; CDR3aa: CASSRPGEKLFF; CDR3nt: TGTGCCAGCAGCCGACCGGGGGAAAAACTGTTTTTT